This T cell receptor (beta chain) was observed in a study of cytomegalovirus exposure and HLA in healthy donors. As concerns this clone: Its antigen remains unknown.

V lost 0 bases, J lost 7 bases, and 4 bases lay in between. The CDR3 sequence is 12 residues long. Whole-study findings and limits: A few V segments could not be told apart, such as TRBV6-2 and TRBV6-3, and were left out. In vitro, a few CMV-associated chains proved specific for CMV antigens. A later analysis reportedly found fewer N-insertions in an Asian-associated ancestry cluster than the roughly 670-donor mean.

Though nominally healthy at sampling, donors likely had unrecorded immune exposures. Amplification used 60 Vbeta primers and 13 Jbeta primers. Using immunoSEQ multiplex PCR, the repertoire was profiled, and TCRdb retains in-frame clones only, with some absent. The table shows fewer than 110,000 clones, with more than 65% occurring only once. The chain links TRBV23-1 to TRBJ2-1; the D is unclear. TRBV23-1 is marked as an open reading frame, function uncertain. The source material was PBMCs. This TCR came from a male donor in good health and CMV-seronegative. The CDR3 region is CASSQSENEQFF. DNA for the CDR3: TGCGCCAGCAGTCAATCAGAGAATGAGCAGTTCTTC.